Shown below are 7 T cell receptor beta chains from a single sample sequenced in a study of blood T cell repertoires in COVID-19. Method: immunoSEQ multiplex PCR; TCRdb's copy keeps in-frame clones and lacks some. Of approximately 170,000 clones listed, 89% were seen once; the top ten hold more than 0.75%. Specimen: PBMCs or T cells enriched from blood (not recorded which). These receptors were taken from a woman aged 18 to 35 who had recovered from COVID-19.

This chain links TRBV2 with TRBJ1-5, with TRBD1 as a possible D gene (6 bases). The V gene lost 5 bases and the J gene lost 4 bases, with 9 bases spanning the gap. Germline V gives CDR1 SNHLY, CDR2 FYNNEI. There are 13 residues in the CDR3. The CDR3 region has the DNA TGTGCCAGCAGTTATCAGGGGAATCAGCCCCAGCATTTT. Its protein product is CASSYQGNQPQHF.

V is TRBV15 and J is TRBJ2-5; 11 bases are a match to TRBD2. J gave up 5 bases and V 3 bases, and 5 bases lay outside the gene matches. This CDR3 is 15 amino acids long. Per the germline V gene, CDR1 is LNHNV and CDR2 is YYDKDF (reference sequence). The CDR3 spells CATSRGLADGETQYF. The CDR3 bases are TGTGCCACCAGCAGGGGACTAGCGGACGGGGAGACCCAGTACTTC.

The chain combines TRBV28 with TRBJ2-3; the D gene is possibly TRBD1 (6 bases). V shed 0 bases and J shed 6 bases, with 7 bases lying between them. Germline-derived CDR1 and CDR2 are MDHEN and SYDVKM. CDR3 size: 13 residues. The CDR3 spells CASSLWGADTQYF. The CDR3, as DNA: TGTGCCAGCAGTTTATGGGGGGCCGATACGCAGTATTTT. The full variable domain, its missing parts supplied by reference TRBV28 and TRBJ2-3, is DVKVTQSSRYLVKRTGEKVFLECVQDMDHENMFWYRQDPGLGLRLIYFSYDVKMKEKGDIPEGYSVSREKKERFSLILESASTNQTSMYLCASSLWGADTQYFGPGTRLTVL.

The rearrangement joins TRBV10-3 to TRBJ1-3, with 9 bases fitting TRBD1. The CDR3 is 14 amino acids. Germline loops: CDR1 ENHRY, CDR2 SYGVKD. V gave up 6 bases and J gave up 3 bases; unmatched junction bases: 3. DNA of the CDR3: TGTGCCATCAGCGGGACAGGGATTGGAAACACCATATATTTT. It is translated as CAISGTGIGNTIYF.

The gene calls are TRBV28 and TRBJ2-7; the match to TRBD1 covers 7 bases. Trimming removed 1 base from V and 3 bases from J; junction bases left unmatched: 6. This CDR3 spans 15 amino acids. In germline, CDR1 is MDHEN, CDR2 SYDVKM. The CDR3: CASSLLKGAGYEQYF. The CDR3 nucleotides are TGTGCCAGCAGTTTATTGAAGGGGGCCGGCTACGAGCAGTACTTC.

The V gene is TRBV7-3, the J gene TRBJ1-1; D may be TRBD1 (6 bases). The CDR3 length is 15 residues. Germline CDR1 and CDR2: SGHTA and FQGTGA. The V and J ends lost 3 bases and 7 bases respectively, with 18 bases between them. The CDR3 here is CASSLVGGGRGEAFF. CDR3 DNA: TGTGCCAGCAGCTTGGTCGGCGGGGGGCGAGGTGAAGCTTTCTTT.

The table lists this clone with a few counts. The V and J genes are TRBV5-1 and TRBJ2-1; D may be TRBD2 (6 bases). The CDR3 is 13 residues long. Germline CDR1 SGHRS, CDR2 YFSETQ. Trimming stripped 5 bases from V and 4 bases from J, with 10 bases between. The CDR3 DNA is TGCGCCAGCAGGGGACTTGGGTACAATGAGCAGTTCTTC. The encoded protein is CASRGLGYNEQFF. The full variable domain, with the rest looked up from reference TRBV5-1 and TRBJ2-1, is KAGVTQTPRYLIKTRGQQVTLSCSPISGHRSVSWYQQTPGQGLQFLFEYFSETQRNKGNFPGRFSGRQFSNSRSEMNVSTLELGDSALYLCASRGLGYNEQFFGPGTRLTVL.